The 17 T cell receptor beta chains in this list originate from one sample, sequenced in a study of T cell responses to AZD1222 COVID-19 vaccine. Profiling relied on immunoSEQ multiplex PCR, and the TCRdb table lists in-frame clones only, not all of them. The repertoire holds about 48,000 clones, with 80% to 90% as singletons. The source material was peripheral blood, sampled 28 days after the second AZD1222 dose. All receptors come from an adult who received the AZD1222 COVID-19 vaccine.

Only one count was recorded for this clone. The J gene is TRBJ2-7, the V gene TRBV9; D call uncertain. The CDR3 runs to 14 residues. Germline V gene data show CDR1 as SGDLS and CDR2 as YYNGEE. V lost 4 bases and J lost 3, with 14 bases in between. CDR3 coding DNA: TGTGCCAGCAGCCTAGGAACGGTGGGCTACGAGCAGTACTTC. It specifies CASSLGTVGYEQYF.

This sequence joins TRBV18 and TRBJ1-3; D uncertain. Deletions cut 6 bases from V and 0 bases from J, with 18 bases between. The CDR3 length is 17 residues. Germline values: CDR1 KGHSH, CDR2 LQKENI. The CDR3 loop reads CASSAIAGRSSGNTIYF. CDR3 coding DNA: TGTGCCAGCTCCGCAATAGCGGGCAGGTCCTCTGGAAACACCATATATTTT.

The rearrangement joins TRBV5-5 to TRBJ1-5; possible D gene TRBD1, 5 bases. This CDR3 is built from 15 residues. Per the germline V gene, CDR1 is SGHKS and CDR2 is YYEKEE (reference sequence). V lost 0 bases and J lost 3, with 10 bases in between. The CDR3 DNA is TGTGCCAGCAGCTTGGGCAGGGAGACCAATCAGCCCCAGCATTTT. The encoded protein is CASSLGRETNQPQHF.

The chain recombines TRBV11-2 with TRBJ2-7; D is perhaps TRBD1 (6 bases). The CDR3 sequence is 14 residues long. Germline V lookup: CDR1 SGHAT, CDR2 FQNNGV. Between the trimmed V and J ends, which lost 5 bases and 2 bases, there was a span of 13 bases. CDR3 bases: TGTGCCAGCAGCCAGGGGCTCGAAACCTACGAGCAGTACTTC. Translated, it gives CASSQGLETYEQYF.

The chain carries TRBV12-5 and TRBJ2-1; 8 positions agree with TRBD2. The CDR3 consists of 15 residues. The germline gives CDR1 LGHNT, CDR2 FRNRAP. The V gene end was trimmed by 7 bases and the J gene end by 2 bases; junction bases not matched to a gene: 7. CDR3 protein: CASAPSGGAYNEQFF. The DNA of the CDR3 is TGTGCTAGTGCCCCCTCGGGGGGGGCCTACAATGAGCAGTTCTTC.

The chain links TRBV9 to TRBJ2-2; the match to TRBD2 covers 10 bases. CDR1 is SGDLS and CDR2 is YYNGEE in the germline V gene. J was trimmed by 1 base and V by 3 bases; bases with no gene match: 3. There are 16 residues in the CDR3. CDR3 in amino acids: CASSALAGGNTGELFF. The CDR3, as DNA: TGTGCCAGCAGCGCCTTAGCGGGAGGGAACACCGGGGAGCTGTTTTTT.

The chain is built from TRBV15 and TRBJ2-7; 14 bases are shared with TRBD2. Germline CDR1 reads LNHNV; CDR2 reads YYDKDF (reference sequence). This CDR3 is 15 amino acids long. The V gene end was trimmed by 5 bases and the J gene end by 5 bases; junction bases not matched to a gene: 5. The CDR3 DNA follows: TGTGCCACCAGCTCCAGACTAGCGGGAGGGGACGAGCAGTACTTC. Protein product: CATSSRLAGGDEQYF.

This chain links TRBV10-3 with TRBJ1-2; possibly TRBD1 for D (5 bases). Looked up from germline, CDR1 is ENHRY and CDR2 is SYGVKD. The CDR3 totals 14 residues. V lost 5 bases, J lost 4 bases, and 14 bases lay in between. CDR3 sequence (DNA): TGTGCCATCAGTTCAAAGACAGATCTCTATGGCTACACCTTC. Translated: CAISSKTDLYGYTF.

The chain is built from TRBV27 and TRBJ2-7, with D uncertain. The V end was cut by 4 bases, the J end by 6 bases, with 16 bases between. Germline V gene lookup returns CDR1 MNHEY and CDR2 SMNVEV (reference sequence). The CDR3 extends over 14 amino acids. CDR3 sequence: CASSSTVSAGEQYF. The CDR3 nucleotides read TGTGCCAGCAGTTCGACGGTGAGTGCCGGCGAGCAGTACTTC.

This clone was seen more than once but under ten times. This rearrangement joins TRBV4-1 to TRBJ2-7, with 11 positions matching TRBD2. This CDR3 is 16 amino acids long. The V and J ends lost 0 bases and 3 bases, in that order; junction bases with no gene match: 4. CDR1 MGHRA and CDR2 YSYEKL come from the germline V gene. In nucleotides, the CDR3 is TGCGCCAGCAGCCAAGATCTTACTAGCGGGAGCTACGAGCAGTACTTC. This translates into CASSQDLTSGSYEQYF.

The chain joins TRBV7-9 to TRBJ2-7, with 13 bases that match TRBD2. Unmatched junction bases numbered 9, after V lost 5 bases and J lost 5 bases. The CDR3 is made up of 16 amino acids. The germline V gene encodes CDR1 SEHNR and CDR2 FQNEAQ (reference sequence). The CDR3 loop reads CASSPVRTSGSHEQYF. The CDR3 DNA reads TGTGCCAGCAGCCCGGTCCGGACTAGCGGGAGCCACGAGCAGTACTTC.

The V and J genes are TRBV2 and TRBJ1-1; D may be TRBD1 (5 bases). Germline V gene sequence: CDR1 SNHLY, CDR2 FYNNEI. The V end was cut by 4 bases, the J end by 6 bases, with 12 bases between. This CDR3 has 13 amino acids. CDR3 sequence reads: CASSGLARAEAFF. The CDR3 region has the DNA TGTGCCAGCAGTGGGTTGGCCAGGGCTGAAGCTTTCTTT.

This clone is a singleton in its sample. The rearrangement uses TRBV12-3 or TRBV12-4 and TRBJ2-2; TRBD1 might be the D (6 bases). The CDR3 runs to 12 residues. The V gene lost 7 bases and the J gene lost 7 bases, with 10 bases spanning the gap. CDR3 DNA: TGTGCCAGCACTTCCAGGGGCGGGGAGCTGTTTTTT. Encoded protein: CASTSRGGELFF.

V is TRBV19 and J is TRBJ2-7; TRBD1 matches at 8 bases. Germline CDR1 is LNHDA and CDR2 is SQIVND (reference sequence). The trim removed 6 bases at V and 3 bases at J, leaving 7 bases unmatched. This CDR3 has 14 amino acids. CDR3 protein: CASSPTGANYEQYF. The DNA for the CDR3 is TGTGCCAGTAGCCCGACAGGGGCAAACTACGAGCAGTACTTC.

The rearrangement links TRBV11-1 to TRBJ1-3, with D uncertain. The CDR3 is 13 amino acids. In germline, CDR1 is SGHAT, CDR2 FQDESV (reference sequence). The V end lost 8 bases, the J end lost 5 bases, and 13 bases lay between the germline ends. The CDR3 nucleotides are TGTGCCAGCCGGGATCAAGAACGAAACACCATATATTTT. Translated, it gives CASRDQERNTIYF.

This sequence joins TRBV6-1 and TRBJ1-6; unclear D gene. This CDR3 has 16 residues. Germline-derived CDR1 and CDR2 are MNHNS and SASEGT. The V end lost 2 bases, the J end lost 0 bases, and 8 bases lay between the germline ends. The CDR3 DNA reads TGTGCCAGCAGTGAATCGACTCCCTCCTATAATTCACCCCTCCACTTT. Translating it yields CASSESTPSYNSPLHF.

V usage is TRBV15 and J usage is TRBJ2-5; D ambiguous. This CDR3 has 13 residues. The germline gives CDR1 LNHNV, CDR2 YYDKDF (reference sequence). Trimming took 0 bases from V and 4 from J, leaving 6 bases between them. CDR3 protein: CATSRDRVETQYF. The DNA of the CDR3 is TGTGCCACCAGCAGAGATCGGGTAGAGACCCAGTACTTC.